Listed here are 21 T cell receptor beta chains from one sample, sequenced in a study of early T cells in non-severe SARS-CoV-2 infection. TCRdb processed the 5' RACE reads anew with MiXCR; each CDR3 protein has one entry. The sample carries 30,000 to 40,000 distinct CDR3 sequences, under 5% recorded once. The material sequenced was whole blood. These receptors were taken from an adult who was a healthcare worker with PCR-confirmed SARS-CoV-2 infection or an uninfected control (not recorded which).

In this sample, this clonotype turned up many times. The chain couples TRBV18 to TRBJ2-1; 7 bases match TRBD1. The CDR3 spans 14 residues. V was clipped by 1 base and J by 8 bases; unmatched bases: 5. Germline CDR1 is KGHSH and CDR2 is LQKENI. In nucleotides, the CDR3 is TGTGCCAGCTCACCACGACAGGGCGAGGATGAGCAGTTCTTC. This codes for CASSPRQGEDEQFF.

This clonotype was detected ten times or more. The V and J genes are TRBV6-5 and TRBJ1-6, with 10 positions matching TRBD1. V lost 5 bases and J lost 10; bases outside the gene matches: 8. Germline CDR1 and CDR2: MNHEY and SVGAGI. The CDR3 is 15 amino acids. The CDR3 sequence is CASSATGTGESPLHF. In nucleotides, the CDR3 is TGTGCCAGCAGTGCAACCGGGACAGGGGAGTCACCCCTCCACTTT.

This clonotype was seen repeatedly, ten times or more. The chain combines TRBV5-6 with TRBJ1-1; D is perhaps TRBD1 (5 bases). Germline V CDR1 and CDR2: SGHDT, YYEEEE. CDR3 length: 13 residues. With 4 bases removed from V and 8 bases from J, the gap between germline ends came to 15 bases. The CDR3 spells CASSPVGGTEAFF. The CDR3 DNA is TGTGCCAGCAGCCCAGTTGGGGGGACCGAAGCTTTCTTT.

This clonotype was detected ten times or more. CDR3 DNA: TGTGCCTGGAGTCGTGGGACCGGGGGAACCTCCTACGAGCAGTACTTC. Residues: CAWSRGTGGTSYEQYF. This chain connects TRBV30 to TRBJ2-7; perhaps TRBD2 as D (6 bases). In germline, CDR1 is GTSNPN, CDR2 SVGIG (reference sequence). CDR3 length: 16 residues. Deletions cut 2 bases from V and 0 bases from J, with 17 bases between. Looking up the rest from reference TRBV30 and TRBJ2-7 gives the full variable domain: SQTIHQWPATLVQPVGSPLSLECTVEGTSNPNLYWYRQAAGRGLQLLFYSVGIGQISSEVPQNLSASRPQDRQFILSSKKLLLSDSGFYLCAWSRGTGGTSYEQYFGPGTRLTVT.

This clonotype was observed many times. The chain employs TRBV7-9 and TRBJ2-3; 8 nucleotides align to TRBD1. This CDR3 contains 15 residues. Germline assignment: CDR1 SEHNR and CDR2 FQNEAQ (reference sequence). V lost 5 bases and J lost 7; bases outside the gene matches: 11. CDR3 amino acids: CASSPQGAPRHTQYF. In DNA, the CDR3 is TGTGCCAGCAGCCCTCAGGGGGCCCCCAGGCATACGCAGTATTTT.

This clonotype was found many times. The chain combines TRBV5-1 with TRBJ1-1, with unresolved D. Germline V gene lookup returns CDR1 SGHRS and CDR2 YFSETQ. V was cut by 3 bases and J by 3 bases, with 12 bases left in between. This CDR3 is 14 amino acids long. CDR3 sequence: CASSSMVVDTEAFF. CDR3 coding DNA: TGCGCCAGCAGCTCGATGGTTGTCGACACTGAAGCTTTCTTT.

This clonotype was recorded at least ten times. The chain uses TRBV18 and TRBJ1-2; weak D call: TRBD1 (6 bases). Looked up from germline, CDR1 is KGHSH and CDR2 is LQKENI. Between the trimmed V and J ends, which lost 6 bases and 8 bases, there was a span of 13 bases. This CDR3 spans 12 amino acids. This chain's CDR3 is CASSRQEQGYTF. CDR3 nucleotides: TGTGCCAGCTCTCGACAGGAGCAAGGCTACACCTTC.

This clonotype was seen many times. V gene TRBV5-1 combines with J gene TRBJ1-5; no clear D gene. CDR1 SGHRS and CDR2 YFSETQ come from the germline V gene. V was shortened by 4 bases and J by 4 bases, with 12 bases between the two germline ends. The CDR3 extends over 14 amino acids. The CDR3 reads CASSLAGGNQPQHF. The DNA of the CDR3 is TGCGCCAGCAGCCTGGCGGGCGGTAATCAGCCCCAGCATTTT. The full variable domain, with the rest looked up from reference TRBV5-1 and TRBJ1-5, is KAGVTQTPRYLIKTRGQQVTLSCSPISGHRSVSWYQQTPGQGLQFLFEYFSETQRNKGNFPGRFSGRQFSNSRSEMNVSTLELGDSALYLCASSLAGGNQPQHFGDGTRLSIL.

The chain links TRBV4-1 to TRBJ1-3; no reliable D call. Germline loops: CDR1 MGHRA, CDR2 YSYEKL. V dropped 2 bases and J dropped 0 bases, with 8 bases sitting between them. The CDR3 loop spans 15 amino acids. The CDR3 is CASSQRDLSGNTIYF. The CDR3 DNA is TGCGCCAGCAGCCAACGAGACCTCTCTGGAAACACCATATATTTT.

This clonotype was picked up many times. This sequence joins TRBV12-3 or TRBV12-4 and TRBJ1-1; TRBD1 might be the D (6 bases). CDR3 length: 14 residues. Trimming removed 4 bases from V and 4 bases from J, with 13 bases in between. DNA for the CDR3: TGTGCCAGCAGTTCACAGGGAGGAGGCACTGAAGCTTTCTTT. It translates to CASSSQGGGTEAFF.

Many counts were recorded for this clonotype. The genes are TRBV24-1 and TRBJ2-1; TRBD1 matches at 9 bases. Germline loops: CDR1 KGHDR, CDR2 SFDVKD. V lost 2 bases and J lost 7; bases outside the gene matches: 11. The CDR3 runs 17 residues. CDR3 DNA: TGTGCCACCAGTGATTCCACCGGGACAGGGCCAGTTAATGAGCAGTTCTTC. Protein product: CATSDSTGTGPVNEQFF.

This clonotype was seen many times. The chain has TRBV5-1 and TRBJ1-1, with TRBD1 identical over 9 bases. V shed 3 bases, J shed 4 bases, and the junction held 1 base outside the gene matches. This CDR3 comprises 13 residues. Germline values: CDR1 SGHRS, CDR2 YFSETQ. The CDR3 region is CASSSTGGTEAFF. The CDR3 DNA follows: TGCGCCAGCAGCTCGACAGGGGGCACTGAAGCTTTCTTT.

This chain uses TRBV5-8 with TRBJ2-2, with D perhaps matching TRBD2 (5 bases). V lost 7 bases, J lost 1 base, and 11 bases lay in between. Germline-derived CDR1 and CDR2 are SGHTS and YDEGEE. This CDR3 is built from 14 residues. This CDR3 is CASFQRLNTGELFF. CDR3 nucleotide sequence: TGTGCCAGCTTCCAGCGGTTGAACACCGGGGAGCTGTTTTTT.

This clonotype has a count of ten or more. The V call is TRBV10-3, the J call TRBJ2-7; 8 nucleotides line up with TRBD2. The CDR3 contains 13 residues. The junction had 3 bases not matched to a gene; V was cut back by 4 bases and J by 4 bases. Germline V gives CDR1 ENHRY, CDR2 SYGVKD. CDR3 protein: CAISAGGQYEQYF. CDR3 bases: TGTGCCATCAGTGCGGGGGGGCAATACGAGCAGTACTTC.

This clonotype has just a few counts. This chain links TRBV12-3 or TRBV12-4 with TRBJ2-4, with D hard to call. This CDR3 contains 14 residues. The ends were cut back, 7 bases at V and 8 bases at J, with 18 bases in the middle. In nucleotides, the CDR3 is TGTGCCAGCACCGCCCCTTCGGGCAGCGACATTCAGTACTTC. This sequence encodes CASTAPSGSDIQYF.

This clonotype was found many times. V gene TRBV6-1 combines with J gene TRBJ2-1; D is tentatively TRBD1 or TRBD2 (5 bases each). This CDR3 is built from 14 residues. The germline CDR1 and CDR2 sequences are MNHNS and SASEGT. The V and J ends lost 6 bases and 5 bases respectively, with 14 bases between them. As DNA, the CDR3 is TGTGCCAGCAGGGGGGAGACAGTAAACAATGAGCAGTTCTTC. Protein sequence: CASRGETVNNEQFF.

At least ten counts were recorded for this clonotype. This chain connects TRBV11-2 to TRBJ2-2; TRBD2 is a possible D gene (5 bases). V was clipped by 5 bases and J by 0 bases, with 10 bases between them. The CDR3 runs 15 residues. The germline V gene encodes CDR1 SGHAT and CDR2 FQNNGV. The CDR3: CASSTRHANTGELFF. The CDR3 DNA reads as TGTGCCAGCAGCACTAGACACGCGAACACCGGGGAGCTGTTTTTT.

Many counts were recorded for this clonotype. CDR3 loop: CASSLIRGITSNLATNEKLFF. The CDR3 DNA follows: TGTGCCAGCAGCTTAATAAGGGGCATCACAAGTAACCTGGCAACTAATGAAAAACTGTTTTTT. The rearrangement uses TRBV7-9 and TRBJ1-4; a weak D match, TRBD1 (5 bases). The CDR3 runs 21 residues. The V and J ends lost 2 bases and 0 bases respectively, with 25 bases between them. CDR1 is SEHNR, CDR2 FQNEAQ, per germline (reference sequence).

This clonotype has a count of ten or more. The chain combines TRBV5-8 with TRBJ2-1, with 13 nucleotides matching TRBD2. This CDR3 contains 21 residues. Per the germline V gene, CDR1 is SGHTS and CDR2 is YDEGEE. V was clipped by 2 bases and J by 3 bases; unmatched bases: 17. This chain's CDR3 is CASSFSGLAGALPYRYNEQFF. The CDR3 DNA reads TGTGCCAGCAGCTTTTCCGGACTAGCGGGGGCCTTGCCTTATCGCTACAATGAGCAGTTCTTC.

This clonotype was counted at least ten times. The chain's CDR3 is CSARRTADYEQYF. CDR3 nucleotides: TGCAGTGCTAGACGGACAGCGGACTACGAGCAGTACTTC. This rearrangement joins TRBV20-1 to TRBJ2-7; a weak D match, TRBD1 (6 bases). Germline CDR1 is DFQATT and CDR2 is SNEGSKA (reference sequence). The CDR3 is 13 residues long. The V end lost 2 bases, the J end lost 3 bases, and 11 bases lay between the germline ends.

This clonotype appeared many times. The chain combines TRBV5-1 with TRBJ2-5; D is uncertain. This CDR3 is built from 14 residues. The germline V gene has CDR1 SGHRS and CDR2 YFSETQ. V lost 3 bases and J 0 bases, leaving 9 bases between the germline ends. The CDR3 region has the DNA TGCGCCAGCAGCTCCGCCTGGTACCAAGAGACCCAGTACTTC. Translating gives CASSSAWYQETQYF.